This record looks at one T cell receptor beta chain sequence and its context. This clonotype has a handful of counts. The target of this receptor is not known. Base qualities were left out, and no much larger clone turns up one base away. The data belong to a study of blood T cells in healthy people across ages (dated by TCRdb to 2013 to 2016). As for the study more broadly: In model experiments, template switching captured about one uniquely barcoded TCR beta cDNA molecule for every two T cells. The study measured age-related changes in TCR beta repertoire diversity using deep sequencing normalized with unique cDNA molecular identifiers. Four age groups were formed from the donors: young (average about 16 years), middle-aged (approximately 40), aged (about 68) and long-lived (82). Donors of different ages were randomly distributed across sequencing lanes to avoid experimental bias. For two donors (one aged 18 to 29 and one aged 80 or older), the study analyzed two additional independent replicas of 1 million unique cDNA reads from the same blood draw. General study outcomes and caveats: Bulk unsorted PBMC profiling prevented conclusive comparison of naive and antigen-experienced compartments. Compared with the aged group, the long-lived group had more naive CD4+ T cells, fewer expanded clones and increased TCR diversity, suggesting age selection. Because donor CMV infection status was unknown, age-related changes in expanded clonotypes were potentially confounded. Total diversity estimates from one million sequenced T cells were considered lower bounds and underestimates. Observed TCR beta diversity per million T cells fell roughly linearly with age, and a significant reduction was already apparent by age roughly 40. The percentage of naive T cells measured by flow cytometry correlated strongly with observed TCR beta diversity.

Preparation of the library involved 5' RACE. Sequencer: Illumina HiSeq 2500. The second PCR ran for roughly 7 to 11 cycles and used a J-beta primer mix along with a sample-barcoded 5' primer. Each TCR beta cDNA molecule received a unique molecular identifier from a template-switch 5' adaptor carrying 12 random nucleotides. Each sample yielded at least 2.5 million CDR3-containing paired-end reads. All of the RNA was converted into first-strand cDNA using the Mint cDNA synthesis kit, with a TRBC-specific oligonucleotide serving as the primer. Following uracil-DNA glycosylase treatment, all cDNA underwent a first 18-cycle PCR with the universal primers M1SS and BC2_uni_R. Processing in the source paper ran as follows. Each sample was normalized by randomly selecting 1 million high-quality reads, each carrying a distinct molecular identifier. Instead of being binned into consensus sequences, reads that shared molecular identifiers were thrown out. MiTCR, set to a Q25 quality threshold and the strictest error-elimination algorithm, was used for CDR3 identification, clonotype clustering and error correction. Lower-bound total TCR beta diversity was estimated with a nonparametric unseen species model using Euler transformation. Using fastp trimming at Q25 and MiXCR clonotype assembly, TCRdb reanalyzed the public sequencing data and kept in-frame beta chains. Each entry merges the rows of one CDR3 protein and shows their most common DNA and genes. TCRdb assigned the V and J calls; the authors' analysis was not used. In all, the sample holds 600,000 or so distinct CDR3 sequences, and under 25% of those were seen once. Together, the top ten hold roughly 3.7% of the sample.

Donors were 39 systemically healthy Caucasian individuals from Russia aged about 6 to 100 years. Ten milliliters of peripheral blood were drawn from each donor into EDTA-treated Vacutainer tubes. PBMCs were isolated by Ficoll-Paque density-gradient centrifugation, with at least 6.5 million obtained per sample. Total RNA, at least 6 micrograms per sample, was extracted from PBMCs with Trizol reagent. For every donor, flow cytometry on a PBMC aliquot measured the percentage of naive CD45RAhigh/CD27high T cells. Inclusive of the bounding cysteine and phenylalanine, the CDR3 is 15 residues long. Left in the record is the CDR3 DNA by itself, 45 bases read in frame from the first base. CDR1 is given as DFQATT and CDR2 as SNEGSKA, both from the germline V gene (reference sequence). The V end gives up 5 bases and the J end 6 bases, leaving 12 bases in the junction not matched to a gene.

The chain was built from TRBV20-1 and TRBJ2-3; 9 bases in the middle match TRBD1. Sequencing was done on a sample of blood. This TCR was recovered from a man in his 70s in good health. The CDR3 here reads CSAVAGTGSLDTQYF. The nucleotides are TGCAGTGCTGTGGCCGGGACAGGGTCCCTGGATACGCAGTATTTT.